These 32 T cell receptor beta chains were all obtained from the same sample, sequenced in a study of blood T cell repertoires in COVID-19 (dated by TCRdb to 2018 to 2021). Library preparation was by the immunoSEQ multiplex PCR assay. The source is immuneACCESS, and TCRdb retained only in-frame sequences with V and J called. Part of the clones is not carried over; for the studies checked, unresolved V genes explain less than half of this, and the remainder is unexplained. The sample records 260,000 or so clones, around 84% of which are singletons. The top ten constitute around a sixth of the sample. The sequencing sample was made of PBMCs or T cells enriched from blood (not recorded which). The receptor set was obtained from a man between 18 and 35 years old who had recovered from COVID-19.

The J gene is TRBJ1-5, the V gene TRBV19; no reliable D call. The CDR3 runs 14 residues. Trimming pared 3 bases from V and 4 bases from J, leaving 10 bases between. Germline lookup yields CDR1 LNHDA and CDR2 SQIVND (reference sequence). In nucleotides, the CDR3 is TGTGCCAGTAGTATTGGTAACGGGAATCAGCCCCAGCATTTT. This gives the protein CASSIGNGNQPQHF.

The V gene is TRBV6-5, the J gene TRBJ1-2; 8 bases line up with TRBD1. In germline, CDR1 is MNHEY, CDR2 SVGAGI. The CDR3 extends over 15 amino acids. After removal of 8 bases from V and 1 base from J, the junction contained 9 bases not matched to a gene. In DNA form, the CDR3 reads TGTGCCAGCGTGGGGGGGACAGGCGTTAACTATGGCTACACCTTC. Protein: CASVGGTGVNYGYTF.

The V and J genes are TRBV30 and TRBJ1-4; tentative D call: TRBD1 (5 bases). V shed 0 bases and J shed 4 bases, with 9 bases lying between them. CDR3 size: 14 residues. Germline CDR1 GTSNPN, CDR2 SVGIG (reference sequence). The CDR3 DNA reads as TGTGCCTGGAGTGTAGGGGAATTTAATGAAAAACTGTTTTTT. It codes for CAWSVGEFNEKLFF. Supplemented by reference TRBV30 and TRBJ1-4, the full variable domain reads SQTIHQWPATLVQPVGSPLSLECTVEGTSNPNLYWYRQAAGRGLQLLFYSVGIGQISSEVPQNLSASRPQDRQFILSSKKLLLSDSGFYLCAWSVGEFNEKLFFGSGTQLSVL.

The rearrangement uses TRBV7-9 and TRBJ1-4; D unresolved. CDR3 length: 18 residues. Germline V CDR1 and CDR2: SEHNR, FQNEAQ (reference sequence). The ends were cut back, 2 bases at V and 6 bases at J, with 22 bases in the middle. The CDR3 nucleotides are TGTGCCAGCAGCTTATTTGTCGGCCAGCCGACAAGTTATGAAAAACTGTTTTTT. This gives the protein CASSLFVGQPTSYEKLFF. Full variable domain (outside the CDR3, taken from reference TRBV7-9 and TRBJ1-4): DTGVSQNPRHKITKRGQNVTFRCDPISEHNRLYWYRQTLGQGPEFLTYFQNEAQLEKSRLLSDRFSAERPKGSFSTLEIQRTEQGDSAMYLCASSLFVGQPTSYEKLFFGSGTQLSVL.

This clone was observed once. This sequence joins TRBV5-1 and TRBJ1-4; possibly TRBD1 for D (6 bases). V was trimmed by 5 bases and J by 6 bases, leaving 17 bases between them. The CDR3 consists of 15 residues. Germline V gene sequence: CDR1 SGHRS, CDR2 YFSETQ. DNA for the CDR3: TGCGCCAGCAGGACCAACGCGGGGGCCGATGAAAAACTGTTTTTT. Translation gives CASRTNAGADEKLFF.

The chain uses TRBV5-5 and TRBJ2-1, with 11 bases identical to TRBD1. The CDR3 covers 15 residues. V gave up 4 bases and J gave up 2 bases; unmatched junction bases: 2. CDR1 is SGHKS, CDR2 YYEKEE, per germline (reference sequence). CDR3 sequence: CASSGTGGTYNEQFF. The CDR3 DNA follows: TGTGCCAGCAGCGGGACAGGGGGAACCTACAATGAGCAGTTCTTC.

The chain employs TRBV4-1 and TRBJ1-6; D may be TRBD1 (5 bases). The CDR3 is 18 residues long. V was pared by 0 bases and J by 8 bases, with 20 bases between. The germline V gene has CDR1 MGHRA and CDR2 YSYEKL. The CDR3 protein is CASSQDVLGDGGYSPLHF. In nucleotides, the CDR3 is TGCGCCAGCAGCCAAGATGTATTGGGAGACGGGGGGTATTCACCCCTCCACTTT.

This clone was found once. The genes are TRBV28 and TRBJ2-1; 7 bases agree with TRBD1. CDR3 length: 12 amino acids. Germline CDR1 reads MDHEN; CDR2 reads SYDVKM. V dropped 6 bases and J dropped 10; count of bases not matched to a gene: 6. DNA for the CDR3: TGTGCCAGCAGGATCGAGGGGGCCGAGCAGTTCTTC. This encodes CASRIEGAEQFF.

The chain recombines TRBV21-1 with TRBJ2-2; the table names TRBD2, a call not compared with the DNA. TRBV21-1 constitutes a pseudogene. This CDR3 region has 15 residues. As DNA, the CDR3 is TGTGCCAGCAGCAAGTGTAGATCACACACCGGGGAGCTGTTTTTT. This sequence encodes CASSKCRSHTGELFF.

The V gene is TRBV10-3, the J gene TRBJ2-1; 9 bases are shared with TRBD2. CDR3 length equals 16 residues. The J segment lost 4 bases and the V segment lost 0 bases, leaving 4 bases of the junction unmatched. From germline, CDR1 is ENHRY and CDR2 SYGVKD. CDR3 coding DNA: TGTGCCATCAGTGAGTCGACTAGCGGCAGATACAATGAGCAGTTCTTC. It is translated as CAISESTSGRYNEQFF.

The chain has TRBV12-3 or TRBV12-4 and TRBJ1-1; D not resolved. The CDR3 has 13 residues. Trimming took off 5 bases at V and 5 bases at J, with 12 bases between the two ends. CDR3 sequence: CASSAERETEAFF. The CDR3 DNA follows: TGTGCCAGCAGTGCGGAACGCGAAACTGAAGCTTTCTTT.

The chain's CDR3 is CASSPRDRRGETQYF. The CDR3 region has the DNA TGTGCCAGCTCACCACGGGACCGCCGGGGGGAGACCCAGTACTTC. The V gene is TRBV18, the J gene TRBJ2-5; the D gene is possibly TRBD2 (6 bases). Germline loops: CDR1 KGHSH, CDR2 LQKENI. The V end lost 1 base, the J end lost 5 bases, and 14 bases lay between the germline ends. This CDR3 region has 15 residues.

The CDR3 DNA follows: TGTGCCAGCCTCCAGGGGAACACCGGGGAGCTGTTTTTT. Protein sequence: CASLQGNTGELFF. The chain is built from TRBV2 and TRBJ2-2, with D tentatively TRBD1 (5 bases). CDR1 is SNHLY and CDR2 is FYNNEI in the germline V gene. CDR3 length equals 13 residues. The ends were cut back, 8 bases at V and 1 base at J, with 8 bases in the middle.

The rearrangement joins TRBV19 to TRBJ1-4; a weak D match, TRBD1 (6 bases). V was cut by 4 bases and J by 3 bases, with 15 bases left in between. Per germline, CDR1 LNHDA and CDR2 SQIVND (reference sequence). The CDR3 loop spans 16 amino acids. CDR3 sequence reads: CASSRGTGSSNEKLFF. In nucleotides, the CDR3 is TGTGCCAGTAGTAGGGGCACAGGGTCGTCTAATGAAAAACTGTTTTTT.

The chain employs TRBV23-1 and TRBJ1-1; the match to TRBD1 covers 9 bases. TRBV23-1 is an ORF for which the function is uncertain. Germline trimming cut 3 bases from V and 11 bases from J; bases unmatched to any gene: 16. This CDR3 has 16 residues. CDR3 region: CASSQPRQGVQVPAFF. The CDR3, as DNA: TGCGCCAGCAGTCAGCCCAGACAGGGGGTACAAGTCCCGGCTTTCTTT.

This chain uses TRBV5-1 with TRBJ2-3, with 8 bases lining up with TRBD2. Germline V gene lookup returns CDR1 SGHRS and CDR2 YFSETQ. The CDR3 runs 18 residues. V dropped 2 bases and J dropped 3; count of bases not matched to a gene: 14. CDR3 sequence (DNA): TGCGCCAGCAGCTTACCCACCGGGACTAGGGGGGGTACAGATACGCAGTATTTT. Its protein is CASSLPTGTRGGTDTQYF.

The V gene is TRBV5-8, the J gene TRBJ1-2, with D possibly matching TRBD1 (5 bases). Trimming shortened V by 1 base and J by 4 bases, and 8 bases separated the two germline ends. The CDR3 is made up of 13 amino acids. Germline-derived CDR1 and CDR2 are SGHTS and YDEGEE. The CDR3 nucleotides read TGTGCCAGCAGCTTGATAGGGGCCTATGGCTACACCTTC. It is translated as CASSLIGAYGYTF.

This sequence joins TRBV9 and TRBJ2-1, with 9 bases matching TRBD1. This CDR3 has 15 residues. Per germline, CDR1 SGDLS and CDR2 YYNGEE. Trimming removed 0 bases from V and 6 bases from J; junction bases left unmatched: 4. The CDR3 DNA reads as TGTGCCAGCAGCGTAGAGGACAGGGGTATCAATGAGCAGTTCTTC. Its translation is CASSVEDRGINEQFF. The variable domain in full, with the rest retrieved from reference TRBV9 and TRBJ2-1, is DSGVTQTPKHLITATGQRVTLRCSPRSGDLSVYWYQQSLDQGLQFLIQYYNGEERAKGNILERFSAQQFPDLHSELNLSSLELGDSALYFCASSVEDRGINEQFFGPGTRLTVL.

V is TRBV7-2 and J is TRBJ1-6, with TRBD1 as a possible D gene (5 bases). Germline loops: CDR1 SGHTA, CDR2 FQGNSA. Trimming shortened V by 1 base and J by 10 bases, and 17 bases separated the two germline ends. The CDR3 length is 16 residues. Written as DNA, the CDR3 is TGTGCCAGCAGCTTAGGTGACAGACTAGGTGGATCACCCCTCCACTTT. This codes for CASSLGDRLGGSPLHF.

The chain couples TRBV5-4 to TRBJ2-7; perhaps TRBD2 as D (6 bases). CDR3 length: 15 amino acids. V was shortened by 0 bases and J by 0 bases, with 10 bases between the two germline ends. CDR1 and CDR2 from the germline V gene are SGHNT and YYREEE (reference sequence). CDR3 sequence reads: CASSLGSSASYEQYF. The CDR3 nucleotides read TGTGCCAGCAGCTTGGGATCTAGCGCCTCCTACGAGCAGTACTTC.

V is TRBV6-1 and J is TRBJ2-2, with D possibly being TRBD1 (7 bases). Germline lookup yields CDR1 MNHNS and CDR2 SASEGT. The CDR3 spans 16 residues. V gave up 1 base and J gave up 2 bases, with 11 bases separating them. CDR3 sequence: CASSEGRGLNTGELFF. CDR3 in DNA: TGTGCCAGCAGTGAAGGGAGGGGGCTAAACACCGGGGAGCTGTTTTTT.

The gene calls are TRBV3-1 (or the pseudogene TRBV3-2) and TRBJ2-7; D is possibly TRBD2 (6 bases). Deletions cut 5 bases from V and 0 bases from J, with 8 bases between. Germline V CDR1 and CDR2: LGHDT, YNNKEL (reference sequence). The CDR3 is made up of 13 amino acids. Written as DNA, the CDR3 is TGTGCCAGCAGCGGGGGGAACTCCTACGAGCAGTACTTC. It is translated as CASSGGNSYEQYF.

To note about this clone: The same CDR3 arises from other DNA sequences in this sample as well. The J gene is TRBJ2-7, the V gene TRBV18; 8 positions match TRBD1. J was trimmed by 0 bases and V by 3 bases; bases with no gene match: 1. There are 14 residues in the CDR3. The V gene's germline CDR1 is KGHSH and CDR2 LQKENI. DNA for the CDR3: TGTGCCAGCTCACCCACAGGGGGCTCCTACGAGCAGTACTTC. It codes for CASSPTGGSYEQYF.

Only one count was recorded for this clone. The J gene is TRBJ2-3, the V gene TRBV5-1, with TRBD1 matching over 7 bases. CDR1 SGHRS and CDR2 YFSETQ come from the germline V gene. J lost 0 bases, V lost 0 bases, and 1 base had no gene match. This CDR3 contains 15 residues. In DNA, the CDR3 is TGCGCCAGCAGCTTGGAGGGGGCGAGCACAGATACGCAGTATTTT. It codes for CASSLEGASTDTQYF.

This chain links TRBV11-2 with TRBJ1-2; D possibly corresponds to TRBD1 (6 bases). Trimming pared 1 base from V and 7 bases from J, leaving 10 bases between. In germline, CDR1 is SGHAT, CDR2 FQNNGV. The CDR3 extends over 13 amino acids. The CDR3 here is CASSLAGEGGYTF. The CDR3 bases are TGTGCCAGCAGCTTAGCAGGGGAGGGTGGCTACACCTTC. Combining the CDR3 with reference TRBV11-2 and TRBJ1-2 gives the whole variable domain EAGVAQSPRYKIIEKRQSVAFWCNPISGHATLYWYQQILGQGPKLLIQFQNNGVVDDSQLPKDRFSAERLKGVDSTLKIQPAKLEDSAVYLCASSLAGEGGYTFGSGTRLTVV.

The chain has TRBV6-5 and TRBJ2-1, with 9 bases matching TRBD1. The CDR3 contains 14 residues. Germline V gene lookup returns CDR1 MNHEY and CDR2 SVGAGI. The J segment lost 8 bases and the V segment lost 8 bases, leaving 10 bases of the junction unmatched. The CDR3 region is CASLPGQGSDEQFF. For the CDR3, the DNA is TGTGCCAGCTTGCCGGGACAGGGATCCGATGAGCAGTTCTTC.

The rearrangement joins TRBV28 to TRBJ1-2; tentatively, D is TRBD1 (6 bases). Trimming cost V 4 bases and J 6 bases, with 24 bases left between them. The CDR3 extends over 17 amino acids. CDR1 is MDHEN, CDR2 SYDVKM, per germline. The CDR3 here is CASSSDQGGRGEDGYTF. As DNA, the CDR3 is TGTGCCAGCAGTTCAGACCAAGGGGGGAGGGGCGAAGATGGCTACACCTTC.

This clone has a single count. The chain employs TRBV11-3 and TRBJ2-5; 8 bases line up with TRBD2. Germline V lookup: CDR1 SGHNT, CDR2 YENEEA. The CDR3 loop spans 15 amino acids. The V and J ends lost 5 bases and 5 bases, in that order; junction bases with no gene match: 10. In DNA, the CDR3 is TGTGCCAGCAGCCCCCGCCGGGAGGGCGATGAGACCCAGTACTTC. Its protein product is CASSPRREGDETQYF. The full variable domain, rest sourced from reference TRBV11-3 and TRBJ2-5, is EAGVVQSPRYKIIEKKQPVAFWCNPISGHNTLYWYLQNLGQGPELLIRYENEEAVDDSQLPKDRFSAERLKGVDSTLKIQPAELGDSAVYLCASSPRREGDETQYFGPGTRLLVL.

V gene TRBV11-2 combines with J gene TRBJ1-2; TRBD1 matches at 7 bases. Looked up from germline, CDR1 is SGHAT and CDR2 is FQNNGV. This CDR3 spans 13 amino acids. The V segment lost 2 bases and the J segment 8 bases; nucleotides outside the gene matches: 5. This CDR3 reads CASSLLPGGGYTF. In nucleotides, the CDR3 is TGTGCCAGCAGCTTATTGCCAGGGGGAGGCTACACCTTC.

The chain links TRBV7-9 to TRBJ2-7, with D possibly being TRBD1 (6 bases). The V and J ends lost 5 bases and 3 bases respectively, with 14 bases between them. CDR1 and CDR2 from the germline V gene are SEHNR and FQNEAQ (reference sequence). The CDR3 runs 14 residues. CDR3 coding DNA: TGTGCCAGCAGCGCCGGGACACCTGACTACGAGCAGTACTTC. It translates to CASSAGTPDYEQYF. The full variable domain, rest sourced from reference TRBV7-9 and TRBJ2-7, is DTGVSQNPRHKITKRGQNVTFRCDPISEHNRLYWYRQTLGQGPEFLTYFQNEAQLEKSRLLSDRFSAERPKGSFSTLEIQRTEQGDSAMYLCASSAGTPDYEQYFGPGTRLTVT.

The J gene is TRBJ1-3, the V gene TRBV19, with a weak D call TRBD1 (6 bases). Deletions cut 8 bases from V and 0 bases from J, with 14 bases between. In germline, CDR1 is LNHDA, CDR2 SQIVND (reference sequence). CDR3 length equals 15 residues. CDR3: CASVRGWNSGNTIYF. The DNA for the CDR3 is TGTGCCAGTGTAAGGGGGTGGAACTCTGGAAACACCATATATTTT.

V is TRBV12-3 or TRBV12-4 and J is TRBJ2-7; D call uncertain. V shed 1 base and J shed 2 bases, with 3 bases lying between them. CDR3 size: 12 residues. CDR3 sequence reads: CASSLVAYEQYF. CDR3 DNA sequence: TGTGCCAGCAGTTTAGTAGCCTACGAGCAGTACTTC.